A selection of T cell receptor beta chains follows, all from one sample in a study of T cells after yellow fever vaccination. TCRdb reprocessed the 5' RACE reads with MiXCR, giving one entry per CDR3 protein. The table records 170,000 or so distinct CDR3 sequences, about 6% of them present only once. The sequencing used CD4+ T cells sorted from PBMCs, collected on the day of the first yellow fever vaccination. These receptors were obtained from a young man who received the YFV17D yellow fever vaccine. CDR3s include the opening cysteine and the closing phenylalanine or tryptophan. A D gene is named only where the DNA matches it firmly. Clone sizes are given selectively: once, few, many, or a class where the clone is expanded.

CDR3 protein	CDR3 DNA	D gene	clone size	V gene	J gene
CASSLAFSDTQYF	TGTGCCAGCAGCTTAGCTTTCTCAGATACGCAGTATTTT	-	-	TRBV7-2	TRBJ2-3
CASNEWTEAFF	TGTGCCAGCAACGAATGGACTGAAGCTTTCTTT	-	many	TRBV6-1	TRBJ1-1
CASSLGGGLTEAFF	TGTGCCAGCAGCTTGGGCGGGGGATTGACTGAAGCTTTCTTT	-	once	TRBV11-3	TRBJ1-1
CASRGQGYQPQHF	TGTGCCAGCAGGGGACAGGGTTACCAGCCCCAGCATTTT	TRBD1	many	TRBV27	TRBJ1-5
CASSRVAYEPPGELFF	TGCGCCAGCAGCCGGGTGGCCTACGAACCCCCCGGGGAGCTGTTTTTT	-	many	TRBV5-1	TRBJ2-2
CASSVGRTGGGYGYTF	TGTGCCAGCAGCGTGGGACGGACAGGGGGCGGATATGGCTACACCTTC	TRBD1	-	TRBV7-2	TRBJ1-2
CSVRVRDTEAFF	TGCAGTGTCAGGGTAAGGGACACCGAAGCTTTCTTT	-	many	TRBV20-1	TRBJ1-1
CATSDPLALVGADTQYF	TGTGCCACCAGTGATCCACTAGCGCTCGTTGGAGCAGATACGCAGTATTTT	TRBD2	medium-sized	TRBV24-1	TRBJ2-3
CASSLYEQFF	TGTGCCAGCAGTTTATATGAGCAGTTCTTC	-	-	TRBV28	TRBJ2-1
CASSQDRRGGGGDTQYF	TGTGCCAGCAGCCAAGACCGTCGGGGCGGGGGGGGAGATACGCAGTATTTT	TRBD2	-	TRBV4-2	TRBJ2-3
CASKPANTGELFF	TGTGCCAGCAAACCAGCAAACACCGGGGAGCTGTTTTTT	-	many	TRBV27	TRBJ2-2
CSARDRGRWNQPQHF	TGCAGTGCTAGAGACAGGGGGCGGTGGAATCAGCCCCAGCATTTT	TRBD1	many	TRBV20-1	TRBJ1-5
CASSSVRSPPQPQHF	TGTGCCAGCAGTTCCGTAAGGTCCCCCCCTCAGCCCCAGCATTTT	-	few	TRBV6-5	TRBJ1-5
CASTLRDSYNEQFF	TGTGCCAGCACCCTCCGGGACAGTTACAATGAGCAGTTCTTC	TRBD1	few	TRBV12-3/TRBV12-4	TRBJ2-1
CASRFVGTEAFF	TGTGCCAGCAGGTTTGTTGGAACTGAAGCTTTCTTT	-	-	TRBV12-3/TRBV12-4	TRBJ1-1
CASRLLAASYEQYF	TGTGCCAGCAGGCTACTAGCGGCCTCCTACGAGCAGTACTTC	TRBD2	many	TRBV12-3/TRBV12-4	TRBJ2-7
CASSEAQGVRYEQYF	TGTGCCAGCAGCGAAGCTCAGGGGGTTCGGTACGAGCAGTACTTC	TRBD1	-	TRBV28	TRBJ2-7